This TCR beta chain was found in a study of shared T cell receptors in the human thymus. The table came from immunoSEQ multiplex PCR; TCRdb's copy has only in-frame clones and leaves some out. The repertoire holds more than 550,000 clones, over 75% seen once, with about 0.0094% in the top ten. Germline values: CDR1 SNHLY, CDR2 FYNNEI. Trimming at V came to 5 bases and at J to 1 base, leaving 1 base not matched to a gene. The CDR3 sequence is 14 residues long. The sample was also reused in another study, on human thymus T cells.

The receptor was derived from a boy under three years old with a congenital heart defect. What was sequenced was thymocytes. The J gene is TRBJ2-5, the V gene TRBV2; 10 bases map to TRBD2. As DNA, the CDR3 is TGTGCCAGCAGTCTAGCGGGGGCCCAAGAGACCCAGTACTTC. Translation gives CASSLAGAQETQYF.